Below, one T cell receptor beta chain is given with its context. Its antigen is unidentified. PCR amplification relied on 60 Vbeta primers (plus 13 Jbeta primers). This table comes from immunoSEQ multiplex PCR, and its TCRdb copy is limited to in-frame clones, with some not included. Of about 120,000 clones in the sample, 77% were seen once. CDR3 length: 16 residues. CDR1 is SNHLY, CDR2 FYNNEI, per germline. V shed 6 bases, J shed 1 base, and the junction held 6 bases outside the gene matches. The sample originates from a study of cytomegalovirus exposure and HLA in healthy donors. Study findings and constraints: Presence/absence analyses assumed roughly uniform sequencing depth across donors, which may not hold. Among TCR sequences, most were rare, though some public TCRs appeared in many donors.

The V gene is TRBV2, the J gene TRBJ2-2; 9 bases agree with TRBD1. Specimen: PBMCs. The receptor comes from a man in his forties in good health and CMV-seropositive. CDR3 sequence (DNA): TGTGCCAGCAGGTGGGACAGGGAACGGAACACCGGGGAGCTGTTTTTT. This encodes CASRWDRERNTGELFF.